This TCR beta chain stems from a study of Ad26.COV2.S vaccination and SARS-CoV-2 variants. V was pared by 5 bases and J by 5 bases, with 10 bases between. This CDR3 contains 13 residues. The V gene's germline CDR1 is SGHVS and CDR2 FQNEAQ. Treatment indicated: roughly 19 received Ad26.COV2.S at low or high dose, single or two shots; about 5 received placebo; per-sample allocation not given. After the first vaccine or placebo injection, samples were drawn on day 63. Study-wide findings and caveats: Vaccine and placebo groups showed comparable non-spike TCR breadth. After vaccination, substantial breadth of spike-specific CD8+ and CD4+ responses was reported.

A word on this clone: Its antigen remains unknown.

Profiling relied on immunoSEQ multiplex PCR, and the TCRdb table lists in-frame clones only, not all of them. This table has about 350,000 clones, 65% to 90% appearing once. Sequencing used peripheral blood, obtained in a trial of Ad26.COV2.S vaccine versus placebo. The rearrangement links TRBV7-8 to TRBJ2-1; D uncertain. The TCR sequence derives from a person aged 18-60 years who received the Ad26.COV2.S COVID-19 vaccine or a placebo. The CDR3 region is CASSTTGHNEQFF. The CDR3 DNA sequence: TGTGCCAGCAGCACCACCGGGCACAATGAGCAGTTCTTC.